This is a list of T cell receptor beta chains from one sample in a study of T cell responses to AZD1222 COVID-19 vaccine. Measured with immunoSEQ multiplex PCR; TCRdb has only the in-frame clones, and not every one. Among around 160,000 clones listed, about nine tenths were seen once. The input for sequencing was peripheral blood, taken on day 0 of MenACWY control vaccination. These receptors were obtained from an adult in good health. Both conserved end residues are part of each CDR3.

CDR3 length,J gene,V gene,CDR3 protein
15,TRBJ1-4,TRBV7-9,CASSRPGQGGEKLFF
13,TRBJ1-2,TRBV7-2,CASSLAQNYGYTF
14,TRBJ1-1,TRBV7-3,CASSPQGDGTEAFF
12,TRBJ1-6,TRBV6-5,CASITRGSPLHF
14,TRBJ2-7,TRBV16,CASSQKVGHYEQYF
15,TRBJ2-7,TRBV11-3,CASSLGGTGLNEQYF
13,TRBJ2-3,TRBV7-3,CASSFASTDTQYF
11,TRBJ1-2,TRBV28,CASRAESSYTF
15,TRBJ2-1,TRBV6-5,CASSPAGGPMNEQFF
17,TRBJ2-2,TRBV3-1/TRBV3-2,CASSPLARTGYTGELFF
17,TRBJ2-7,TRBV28,CASSAIAPRQGSYEQYF
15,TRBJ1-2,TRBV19,CASRNPGGMNYGYTF
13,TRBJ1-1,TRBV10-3,CATRGGGNTEAFF
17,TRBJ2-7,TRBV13,CASSSRRIGTQHYEQYF
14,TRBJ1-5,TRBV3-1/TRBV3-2,CASSHRQGSQPQHF
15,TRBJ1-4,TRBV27,CASSPRGRRDEKLFF
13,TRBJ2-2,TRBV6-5,CASSYGRGGELFF
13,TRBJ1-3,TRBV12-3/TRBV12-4,CASSWGQGNTIYF
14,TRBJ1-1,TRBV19,CASSIREMNTEAFF
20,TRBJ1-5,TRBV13,CASSLGGLSWGRKCNQPQHF
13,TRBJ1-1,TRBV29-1,CSSKRGFSAEAFF
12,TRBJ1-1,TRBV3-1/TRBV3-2,CASSVRNTEAFF
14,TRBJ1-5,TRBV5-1,CASSPDRGYQPQHF
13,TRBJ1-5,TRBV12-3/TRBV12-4,CASSFIGNQPQHF
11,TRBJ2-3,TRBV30,CAWKGRNTQYF
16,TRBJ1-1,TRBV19,CASSISPGGKNTEAFF
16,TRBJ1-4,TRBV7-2,CASSRAALATNEKLFF